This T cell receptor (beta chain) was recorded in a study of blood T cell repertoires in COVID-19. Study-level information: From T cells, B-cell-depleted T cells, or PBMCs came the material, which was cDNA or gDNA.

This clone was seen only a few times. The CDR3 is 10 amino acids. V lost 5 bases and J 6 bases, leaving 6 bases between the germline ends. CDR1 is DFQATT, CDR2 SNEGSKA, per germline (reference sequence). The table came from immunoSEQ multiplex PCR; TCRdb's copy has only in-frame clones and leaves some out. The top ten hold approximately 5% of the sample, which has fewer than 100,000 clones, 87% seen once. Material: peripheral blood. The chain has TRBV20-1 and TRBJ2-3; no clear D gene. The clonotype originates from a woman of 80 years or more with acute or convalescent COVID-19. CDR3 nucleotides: TGCAGTGCTGCAGTTGATACGCAGTATTTT. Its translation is CSAAVDTQYF.